A single sample gave rise to the 17 T cell receptor beta chains below, sequenced in a study of cytomegalovirus exposure and HLA in healthy donors. PCR primers comprised 60 Vbeta and 13 Jbeta primers. Clones were sequenced by immunoSEQ multiplex PCR, and TCRdb holds only the in-frame ones, with some missing. The sample has 75,000 to 90,000 clones, approximately 77% seen once; the top ten hold over 8.5%. Sequences were obtained from PBMCs. These receptors were collected from a woman aged 40 to 49 in good health and CMV-seropositive.

The rearrangement joins TRBV19 to TRBJ2-4, with 8 bases matching TRBD2. V lost 6 bases to trimming and J lost 7 bases; unmatched junction nucleotides: 8. Germline V gene lookup returns CDR1 LNHDA and CDR2 SQIVND (reference sequence). The CDR3 loop spans 14 amino acids. The CDR3 region has the DNA TGTGCCAGTAGCCGCAGCGGGAGTCGGAACATTCAGTACTTC. Amino acids: CASSRSGSRNIQYF.

The rearrangement joins TRBV5-1 to TRBJ1-1, with D unclear. Trimming shortened V by 4 bases and J by 1 base, and 8 bases separated the two germline ends. The CDR3 sequence is 13 residues long. Per the germline V gene, CDR1 is SGHRS and CDR2 is YFSETQ. The CDR3 loop reads CASSIQRNTEAFF. The CDR3 nucleotides read TGCGCCAGCAGCATACAGAGGAACACTGAAGCTTTCTTT.

This clone was seen more than once but under ten times. The chain has TRBV6-5 and TRBJ1-4, with a possible D match to TRBD1 (6 bases). V dropped 6 bases and J dropped 8 bases, with 16 bases sitting between them. In germline, CDR1 is MNHEY, CDR2 SVGAGI. The CDR3 extends over 14 amino acids. The CDR3 sequence is CASSPRGVGEKLFF. CDR3 coding DNA: TGTGCCAGCAGCCCCAGGGGTGTGGGCGAAAAACTGTTTTTT.

The CDR3 loop reads CASRTDGYNEQFF. In DNA, the CDR3 is TGTGCCAGCAGGACAGACGGATACAATGAGCAGTTCTTC. The chain is built from TRBV2 and TRBJ2-1, with D perhaps TRBD1 (5 bases). V was trimmed by 6 bases and J by 4 bases, leaving 10 bases between them. Per germline, CDR1 SNHLY and CDR2 FYNNEI. The CDR3 contains 13 residues.

This clone was seen once. The gene calls are TRBV20-1 and TRBJ1-1, with a tentative D call TRBD1 (6 bases). Germline assignment: CDR1 DFQATT and CDR2 SNEGSKA (reference sequence). V lost 3 bases and J lost 11, with 13 bases in between. The CDR3 contains 11 residues. The CDR3 bases are TGCAGTGCTAGTGCAGACAGGTGGGCTTTCTTT. This codes for CSASADRWAFF.

This clone has a handful of counts. The chain combines TRBV4-1 with TRBJ2-7; 8 nucleotides line up with TRBD1. CDR3 length: 15 amino acids. From germline, CDR1 is MGHRA and CDR2 YSYEKL. J gave up 0 bases and V 0 bases, and 1 base lay outside the gene matches. Here the CDR3 DNA reads TGCGCCAGCAGCCAAGACAGGGGGCTCTCCTACGAGCAGTACTTC. Protein product: CASSQDRGLSYEQYF.

The chain recombines TRBV5-6 with TRBJ1-6, with 7 bases fitting TRBD1. Losses at the gene ends were 2 bases for V and 6 bases for J; bases not matched to a gene: 8. CDR3 length: 16 amino acids. Germline V gives CDR1 SGHDT, CDR2 YYEEEE. CDR3 region: CASSFSTGTANSPLHF. DNA for the CDR3: TGTGCCAGCAGCTTTTCGACCGGGACAGCTAATTCACCCCTCCACTTT. Full variable domain (missing parts from reference TRBV5-6 and TRBJ1-6): DAGVTQSPTHLIKTRGQQVTLRCSPKSGHDTVSWYQQALGQGPQFIFQYYEEEERQRGNFPDRFSGHQFPNYSSELNVNALLLGDSALYLCASSFSTGTANSPLHFGNGTRLTVT.

The chain carries TRBV6-1 and TRBJ1-3; D might be TRBD1 (6 bases). The CDR3 totals 15 residues. Trimming stripped 7 bases from V and 2 bases from J, with 15 bases between. Germline V CDR1 and CDR2: MNHNS, SASEGT. This CDR3 reads CASTWGLEPGNTIYF. In nucleotides, the CDR3 is TGTGCCAGCACTTGGGGGCTCGAACCTGGAAACACCATATATTTT.

The sample holds one count of this clone. This chain links TRBV30 with TRBJ2-5, with 8 bases aligning to TRBD1. The germline V gene has CDR1 GTSNPN and CDR2 SVGIG (reference sequence). This CDR3 region has 13 residues. V dropped 1 base and J dropped 8; count of bases not matched to a gene: 6. CDR3 in DNA: TGTGCCTGGAGTGGCAGGGGGCAGGTAACCCAGTACTTC. Translating it yields CAWSGRGQVTQYF.

V is TRBV10-3 and J is TRBJ2-7, with 10 bases matching TRBD1. This CDR3 has 14 residues. V dropped 5 bases and J dropped 5; count of bases not matched to a gene: 6. Germline assignment: CDR1 ENHRY and CDR2 SYGVKD. CDR3 in amino acids: CAISTGTGDHEQYF. CDR3 in DNA: TGTGCCATCAGTACCGGGACAGGGGACCACGAGCAGTACTTC.

This chain joins TRBV19 and TRBJ1-1; tentatively, D is TRBD1 (6 bases). V lost 6 bases to trimming and J lost 8 bases, with 16 bases between them. Germline loops: CDR1 LNHDA, CDR2 SQIVND (reference sequence). This CDR3 is built from 13 residues. The DNA for the CDR3 is TGTGCCAGTAGCCCCCAGGGGACAACCGAAGCTTTCTTT. This sequence encodes CASSPQGTTEAFF.

The chain combines TRBV28 with TRBJ1-5; the D gene is possibly TRBD1 (6 bases). Germline CDR1 MDHEN, CDR2 SYDVKM. The V gene lost 7 bases and the J gene lost 2 bases, with 6 bases spanning the gap. The CDR3 sequence is 12 residues long. The CDR3 DNA follows: TGTGCCAGCAAGGGGGGCAATCAGCCCCAGCATTTT. Its protein product is CASKGGNQPQHF.

This clone was found a few times. V gene TRBV4-2 combines with J gene TRBJ1-1; possible D gene TRBD1, 6 bases. Per the germline V gene, CDR1 is LGHNA and CDR2 is YNFKEQ. This CDR3 comprises 18 residues. Between the trimmed V and J ends, which lost 0 bases and 3 bases, there was a span of 20 bases. CDR3 sequence: CASSQELYFTGLDTEAFF. The DNA for the CDR3 is TGTGCCAGCAGCCAAGAATTGTATTTTACAGGGTTGGACACTGAAGCTTTCTTT.

The chain couples TRBV5-1 to TRBJ2-7; the D gene is possibly TRBD2 (6 bases). V lost 1 base and J lost 7, with 12 bases in between. The CDR3 extends over 13 amino acids. Per germline, CDR1 SGHRS and CDR2 YFSETQ. The CDR3 coding sequence is TGCGCCAGCAGCTTGAACTCGGAGGGGGAGCAGTACTTC. This encodes CASSLNSEGEQYF.

This clone was counted a few times. CDR3 region: CASSLVSDRGRDEQYF. The CDR3 coding sequence is TGTGCCAGCAGCTTAGTATCGGACAGGGGAAGGGACGAGCAGTACTTC. This chain joins TRBV7-6 and TRBJ2-7, with 9 positions matching TRBD1. The length of the CDR3 is 16 residues. The junction had 9 bases not matched to a gene; V was cut back by 1 base and J by 5 bases. Germline CDR1 and CDR2: SGHVS and FNYEAQ.

The chain combines TRBV30 with TRBJ2-5; 11 positions match TRBD2. After removal of 1 base from V and 0 bases from J, the junction contained 1 base not matched to a gene. From germline, CDR1 is GTSNPN and CDR2 SVGIG (reference sequence). This CDR3 is 15 amino acids long. CDR3 protein: CAWSGLAGNQETQYF. In nucleotides, the CDR3 is TGTGCCTGGAGTGGACTAGCGGGGAACCAAGAGACCCAGTACTTC.

The V gene is TRBV29-1, the J gene TRBJ1-4, with 11 nucleotides matching TRBD1. CDR3 size: 14 residues. V lost 4 bases to trimming and J lost 7 bases; unmatched junction nucleotides: 5. The germline CDR1 and CDR2 sequences are SQVTM and ANQGSEA. CDR3 residues: CSVGAGTGGEKLFF. CDR3 bases: TGCAGCGTTGGGGCCGGGACAGGGGGTGAAAAACTGTTTTTT.